Listed below are T cell receptor beta chains from one sample, sequenced in a study of monozygotic twins with inflammatory bowel disease. Reprocessing the 5' RACE reads, TCRdb reports a single entry for every CDR3 protein and omits DNA. This sample's table reports about 380,000 distinct CDR3 sequences. Sequenced material: blood. These receptors all come from a human donor with ulcerative colitis or Crohn's disease, or a healthy co-twin of an affected twin (not recorded which). Both conserved end residues are part of each CDR3.

CDR3,V,J
CASRMTGGESLEQYF,TRBV6-1,TRBJ2-7
CASSFDTGPTISYEQYF,TRBV12-3/TRBV12-4,TRBJ2-7
CASSSRQASTDTQYF,TRBV5-1,TRBJ2-3
CASSSMTSGGANEQFF,TRBV7-2,TRBJ2-1
CASSQGPGPLRSDQPQHF,TRBV4-3,TRBJ1-5
CASSLLGTDTQYF,TRBV4-3,TRBJ2-3
CACQLYETGLEDEQYF,TRBV30,TRBJ2-7
CSARDGQTTNEKLFF,TRBV20-1,TRBJ1-4
CASSYASGGMIAKNIQYF,TRBV5-1,TRBJ2-4
CASSTQQGPNQPQHF,TRBV18,TRBJ1-5
CASRLSGASGNTIYF,TRBV6-1,TRBJ1-3
CASHRGTSSYNEQFF,TRBV7-9,TRBJ2-1
CASSQDRVNSPLHF,TRBV4-2,TRBJ1-6
CASSPGGEGEKLFF,TRBV6-6,TRBJ1-4
CASSRGSRGRLAYEQYF,TRBV7-2,TRBJ2-7
CSVLTGSSYEQYF,TRBV29-1,TRBJ2-7
CASSSSSGTRPKGSYNEQFF,TRBV5-1,TRBJ2-1
CASSYGTGGYTEAFF,TRBV5-8,TRBJ1-1
CASSQEAGLYFGAANVLTF,TRBV4-3,TRBJ2-6
CASSQTGGAGNEQFF,TRBV7-3,TRBJ2-1
CASSFSGSGRPNTEAFF,TRBV11-2,TRBJ1-1
CASSLDRNGNTGELFF,TRBV5-1,TRBJ2-2
CASSLSLTGMNTEAFF,TRBV7-2,TRBJ1-1
CASSFRGHRTDTQYF,TRBV13,TRBJ2-3
CASSPDGGGRETQYF,TRBV7-9,TRBJ2-5
CASSSPTGQNQETQYF,TRBV7-3,TRBJ2-5
CASSGVPGQGIEQFF,TRBV7-3,TRBJ2-1
CASNGAGELFF,TRBV25-1,TRBJ2-2
CASSRKGDQPQHF,TRBV27,TRBJ1-5
CASSPLFRGGPTGELFF,TRBV12-3/TRBV12-4,TRBJ2-2
CASSLGPTGTHTDTQYF,TRBV5-1,TRBJ2-3
CASSQGPGPLAQHF,TRBV4-1,TRBJ1-5
CASSQLAAITDTQYF,TRBV6-2/TRBV6-3,TRBJ2-3